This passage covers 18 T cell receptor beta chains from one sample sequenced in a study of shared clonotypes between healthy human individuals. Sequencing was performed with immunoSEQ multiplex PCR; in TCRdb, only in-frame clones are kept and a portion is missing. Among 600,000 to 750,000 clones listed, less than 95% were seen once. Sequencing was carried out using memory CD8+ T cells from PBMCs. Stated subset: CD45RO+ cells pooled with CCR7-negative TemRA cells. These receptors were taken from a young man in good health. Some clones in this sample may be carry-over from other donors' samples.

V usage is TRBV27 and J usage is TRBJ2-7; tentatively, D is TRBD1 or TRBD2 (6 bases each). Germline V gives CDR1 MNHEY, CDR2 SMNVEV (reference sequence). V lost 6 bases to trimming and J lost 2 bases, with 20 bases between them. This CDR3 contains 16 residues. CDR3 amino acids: CASRPIVPGATYEQYF. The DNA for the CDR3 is TGTGCCAGCAGGCCTATCGTCCCGGGGGCGACCTACGAGCAGTACTTC.

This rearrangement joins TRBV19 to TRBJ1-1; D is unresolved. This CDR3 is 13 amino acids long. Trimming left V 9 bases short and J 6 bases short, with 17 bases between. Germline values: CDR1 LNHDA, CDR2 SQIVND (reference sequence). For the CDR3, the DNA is TGTGCCAGCCTGGGTGAGAGGGTTGCTGAAGCTTTCTTT. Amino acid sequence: CASLGERVAEAFF.

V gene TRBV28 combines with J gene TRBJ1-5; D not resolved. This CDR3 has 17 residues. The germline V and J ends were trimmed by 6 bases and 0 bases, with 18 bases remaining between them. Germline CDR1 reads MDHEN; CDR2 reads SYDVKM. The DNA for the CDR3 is TGTGCCAGCAGCCCCTTTCGACCGGAAAATAGCAATCAGCCCCAGCATTTT. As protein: CASSPFRPENSNQPQHF.

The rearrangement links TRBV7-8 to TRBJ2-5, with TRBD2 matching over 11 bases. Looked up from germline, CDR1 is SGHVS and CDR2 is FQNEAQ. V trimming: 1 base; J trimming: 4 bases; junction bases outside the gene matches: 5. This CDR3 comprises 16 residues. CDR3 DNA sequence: TGTGCCAGCAGCTTAGGTAGCGGGAGGGCCGGAGAGACCCAGTACTTC. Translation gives CASSLGSGRAGETQYF.

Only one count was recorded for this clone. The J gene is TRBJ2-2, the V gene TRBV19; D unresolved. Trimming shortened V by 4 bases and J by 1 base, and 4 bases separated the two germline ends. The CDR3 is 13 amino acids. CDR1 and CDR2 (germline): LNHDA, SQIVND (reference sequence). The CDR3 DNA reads TGTGCCAGTAGTACCCAGAACACCGGGGAGCTGTTTTTT. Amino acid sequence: CASSTQNTGELFF.

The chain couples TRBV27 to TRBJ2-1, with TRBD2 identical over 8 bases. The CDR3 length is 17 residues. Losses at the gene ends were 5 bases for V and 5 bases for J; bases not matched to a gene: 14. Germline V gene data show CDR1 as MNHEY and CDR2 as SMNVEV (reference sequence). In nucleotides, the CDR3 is TGTGCCAGCAGTATCTCACCGGGACTAGGGGGGCACAATGAGCAGTTCTTC. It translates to CASSISPGLGGHNEQFF.

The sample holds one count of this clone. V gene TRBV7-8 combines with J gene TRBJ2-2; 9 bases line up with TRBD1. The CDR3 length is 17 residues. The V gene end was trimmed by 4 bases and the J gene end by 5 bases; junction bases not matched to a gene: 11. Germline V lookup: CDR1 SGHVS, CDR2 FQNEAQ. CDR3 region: CASSSPQGQGLTGELFF. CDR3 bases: TGTGCCAGCAGCTCGCCCCAGGGACAGGGCCTAACCGGGGAGCTGTTTTTT.

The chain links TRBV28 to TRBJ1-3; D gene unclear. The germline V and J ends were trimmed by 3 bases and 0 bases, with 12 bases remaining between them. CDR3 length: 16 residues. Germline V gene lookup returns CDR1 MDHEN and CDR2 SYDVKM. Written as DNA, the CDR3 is TGTGCCAGCAGTTTTTTACAGTACCCCTCTGGAAACACCATATATTTT. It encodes CASSFLQYPSGNTIYF.

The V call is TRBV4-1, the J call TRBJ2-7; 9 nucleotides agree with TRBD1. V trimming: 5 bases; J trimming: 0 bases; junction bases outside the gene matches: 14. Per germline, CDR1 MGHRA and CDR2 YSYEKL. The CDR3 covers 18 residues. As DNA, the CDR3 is TGCGCCAGCAGCTTTAAGGTTACCGGGACAGGGAGCTCCTACGAGCAGTACTTC. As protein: CASSFKVTGTGSSYEQYF.

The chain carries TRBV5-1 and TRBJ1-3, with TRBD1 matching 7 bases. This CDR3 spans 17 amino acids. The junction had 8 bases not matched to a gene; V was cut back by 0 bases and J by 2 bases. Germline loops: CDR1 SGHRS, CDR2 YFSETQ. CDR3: CASSLEGTAGTGNTIYF. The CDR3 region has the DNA TGCGCCAGCAGCTTGGAGGGGACAGCGGGGACTGGAAACACCATATATTTT. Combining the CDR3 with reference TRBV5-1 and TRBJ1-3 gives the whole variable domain KAGVTQTPRYLIKTRGQQVTLSCSPISGHRSVSWYQQTPGQGLQFLFEYFSETQRNKGNFPGRFSGRQFSNSRSEMNVSTLELGDSALYLCASSLEGTAGTGNTIYFGEGSWLTVV.

DNA for the CDR3: TGTGCCAGCAGTATGGACGGAGAAGCTTTCTTT. Protein sequence: CASSMDGEAFF. This sequence joins TRBV28 and TRBJ1-1; D is ambiguous. This CDR3 is built from 11 residues. The germline V gene has CDR1 MDHEN and CDR2 SYDVKM. V lost 5 bases and J 8 bases, leaving 9 bases between the germline ends.

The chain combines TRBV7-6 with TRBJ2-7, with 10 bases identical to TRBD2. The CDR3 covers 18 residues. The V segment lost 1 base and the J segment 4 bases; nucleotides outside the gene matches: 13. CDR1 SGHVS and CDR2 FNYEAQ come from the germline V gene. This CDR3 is CASSLGLAGAAVSYEQYF. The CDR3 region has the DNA TGTGCCAGCAGCTTAGGGCTAGCGGGAGCCGCAGTTAGTTACGAGCAGTACTTC. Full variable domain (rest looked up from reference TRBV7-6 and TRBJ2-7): GAGVSQSPRYKVTKRGQDVALRCDPISGHVSLYWYRQALGQGPEFLTYFNYEAQQDKSGLPNDRFSAERPEGSISTLTIQRTEQRDSAMYRCASSLGLAGAAVSYEQYFGPGTRLTVT.

CDR3 in DNA: TGTGCCAGCAGCCCGCTTTTGGAGAACATTCAGTACTTC. It translates to CASSPLLENIQYF. This chain joins TRBV27 and TRBJ2-4; D is unclear. This CDR3 has 13 residues. Germline values: CDR1 MNHEY, CDR2 SMNVEV (reference sequence). The V end lost 6 bases, the J end lost 7 bases, and 13 bases lay between the germline ends.

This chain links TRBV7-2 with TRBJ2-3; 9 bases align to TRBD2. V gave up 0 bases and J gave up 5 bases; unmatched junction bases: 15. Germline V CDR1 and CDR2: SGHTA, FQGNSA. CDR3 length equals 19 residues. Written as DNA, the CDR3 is TGTGCCAGCAGCTTAGCCGTCCTAGCGGGAACGCGGGGGGGAGATACGCAGTATTTT. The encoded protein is CASSLAVLAGTRGGDTQYF.

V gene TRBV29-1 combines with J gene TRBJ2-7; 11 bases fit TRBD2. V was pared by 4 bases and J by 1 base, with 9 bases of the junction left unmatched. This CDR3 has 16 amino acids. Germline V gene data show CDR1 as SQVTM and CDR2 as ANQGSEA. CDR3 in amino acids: CSVGTSGRFSSYEQYF. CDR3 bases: TGCAGCGTTGGTACTAGCGGGAGATTTTCATCCTACGAGCAGTACTTC.

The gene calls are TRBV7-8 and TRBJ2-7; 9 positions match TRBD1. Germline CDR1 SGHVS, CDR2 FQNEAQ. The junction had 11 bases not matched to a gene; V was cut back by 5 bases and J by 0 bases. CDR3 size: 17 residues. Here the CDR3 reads CASSPLRGTGSSYEQYF. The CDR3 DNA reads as TGTGCCAGCAGCCCCCTTAGGGGGACAGGGAGCTCCTACGAGCAGTACTTC.

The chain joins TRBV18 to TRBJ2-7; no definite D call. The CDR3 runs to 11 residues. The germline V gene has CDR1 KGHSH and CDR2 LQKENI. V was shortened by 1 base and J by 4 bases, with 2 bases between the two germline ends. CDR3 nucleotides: TGTGCCAGCTCACCACAGTACGAGCAGTACTTC. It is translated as CASSPQYEQYF. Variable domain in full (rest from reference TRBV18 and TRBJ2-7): NAGVMQNPRHLVRRRGQEARLRCSPMKGHSHVYWYRQLPEEGLKFMVYLQKENIIDESGMPKERFSAEFPKEGPSILRIQQVVRGDSAAYFCASSPQYEQYFGPGTRLTVT.

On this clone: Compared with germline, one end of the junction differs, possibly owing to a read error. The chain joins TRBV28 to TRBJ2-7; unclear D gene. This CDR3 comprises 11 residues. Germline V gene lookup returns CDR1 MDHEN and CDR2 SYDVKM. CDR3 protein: CASGSSTEWHF. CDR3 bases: TGTGCCAGCGGATCTTCGACGGAGTGGCACTTC.